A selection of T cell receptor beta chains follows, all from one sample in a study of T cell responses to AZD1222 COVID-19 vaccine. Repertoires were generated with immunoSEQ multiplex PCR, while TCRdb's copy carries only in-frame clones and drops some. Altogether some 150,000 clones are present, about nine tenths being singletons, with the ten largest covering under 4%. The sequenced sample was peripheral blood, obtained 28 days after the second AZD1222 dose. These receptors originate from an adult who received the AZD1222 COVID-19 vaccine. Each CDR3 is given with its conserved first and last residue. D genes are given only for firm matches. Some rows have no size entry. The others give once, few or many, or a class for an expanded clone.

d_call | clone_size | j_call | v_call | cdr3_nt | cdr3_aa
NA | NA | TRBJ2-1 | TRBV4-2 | TGTGCCAGCAGCCAAGAAAATATTCGGACCAAGCTTGCTTTTGAGCAGTTCTTC | CASSQENIRTKLAFEQFF
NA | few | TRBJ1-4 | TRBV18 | TGTGCCAGCTCACCCACTCAGGGGCAGGAACTGTTTTTT | CASSPTQGQELFF
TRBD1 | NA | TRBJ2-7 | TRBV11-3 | TGTGCCAGCAGCAAAGGACAGGGGACCTACGAGCAGTACTTC | CASSKGQGTYEQYF
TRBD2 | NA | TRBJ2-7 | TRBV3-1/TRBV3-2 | TGTGCCAGCAGCCCGGGACTAGCGGGGGACTACGAGCAGTACTTC | CASSPGLAGDYEQYF
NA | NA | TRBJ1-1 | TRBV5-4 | TGTGCCAGCAGCTACGCCCAGGGGAAGAACACTGAAGCTTTCTTT | CASSYAQGKNTEAFF
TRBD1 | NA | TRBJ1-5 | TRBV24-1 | TGTGCCACCAGTCCCTCAGGGGGAACATATAGCAATCAGCCCCAGCATTTT | CATSPSGGTYSNQPQHF
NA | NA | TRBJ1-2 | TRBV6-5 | TGTGCCAGCACCTCGGAGTTTTATGGCTACACCTTC | CASTSEFYGYTF
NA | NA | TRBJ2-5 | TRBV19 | TGTGCCAGTAGTATTTCGGGGCAAGAGACCCAGTACTTC | CASSISGQETQYF
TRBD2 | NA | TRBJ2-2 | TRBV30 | TGTGCCCCAACGATGACTAGCGGGGAGACCGGGGAGCTGTTTTTT | CAPTMTSGETGELFF
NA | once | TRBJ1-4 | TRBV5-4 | TGTGCCAGCAGCCCTGGAAATCGGGGTAATGAAAAACTGTTTTTT | CASSPGNRGNEKLFF
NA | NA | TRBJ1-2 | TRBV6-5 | TGTGCCAGCACCTATGCTGGCTACACCTTC | CASTYAGYTF
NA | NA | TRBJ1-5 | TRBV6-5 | TGTGCCAGCAGCAAGGGTAGCAATCAGCCCCAGCATTTT | CASSKGSNQPQHF
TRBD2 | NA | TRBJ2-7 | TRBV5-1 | TGCGCCAGCAGCCCCCGACTAGCGGGGGGCTACGAGCAGTACTTC | CASSPRLAGGYEQYF
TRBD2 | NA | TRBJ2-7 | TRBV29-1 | TGCAGCGCCCAGCGGGACTCCTACGAGCAGTACTTC | CSAQRDSYEQYF
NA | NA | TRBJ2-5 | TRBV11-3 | TGTGCCAGCAGCTCCGACCAAGAGACCCAGTACTTC | CASSSDQETQYF
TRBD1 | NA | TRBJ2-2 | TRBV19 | TGTGCCAGTAGTAGAACACAGGGGACCGGGGAGCTGTTTTTT | CASSRTQGTGELFF
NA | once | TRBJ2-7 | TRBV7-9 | TGTGCCAGCAGCTCGGGACCGTCCCGCTCCTACGAGCAGTACTTC | CASSSGPSRSYEQYF
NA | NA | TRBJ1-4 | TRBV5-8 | TGTGCCAGCAGCTTCCCAGGAGAAAAACTGTTTTTT | CASSFPGEKLFF
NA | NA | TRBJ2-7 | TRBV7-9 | TGTGCCAGCAGCTTGGGGGAGACCTACGAGCAGTACTTC | CASSLGETYEQYF
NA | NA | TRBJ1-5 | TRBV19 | TGTGCCAGTAGTATGGTTTCGGGGGTCCGTCACCCCCAGCATTTT | CASSMVSGVRHPQHF
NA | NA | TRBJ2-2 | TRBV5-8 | TGTGCCAGCAGCCTCCAACCTAGCGTGGTTACCGGGGAGCTGTTTTTT | CASSLQPSVVTGELFF
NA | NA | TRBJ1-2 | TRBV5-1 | TGCGCCAGCAGCTTGAGCTCGGGGGATGGCTACACCTTC | CASSLSSGDGYTF
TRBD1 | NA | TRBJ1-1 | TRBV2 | TGTGCCAGCAGGGACAGGGGTATGAACACTGAAGCTTTCTTT | CASRDRGMNTEAFF
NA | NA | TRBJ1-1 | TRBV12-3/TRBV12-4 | TGTGCCAGCAGTTTAGGGCCCACTGAAGCTTTCTTT | CASSLGPTEAFF
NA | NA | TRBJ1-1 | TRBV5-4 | TGTGCCAGCAGTGACGGGCCAGACACTGAAGCTTTCTTT | CASSDGPDTEAFF
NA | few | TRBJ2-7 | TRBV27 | TGTGCCAGCAGTTGGGGGCCTACGGTCGGAGAGCAGTACTTC | CASSWGPTVGEQYF
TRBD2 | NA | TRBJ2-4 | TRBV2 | TGTGCCAGCAGTCCTAGCGGGGGGGTAGCCAAAAACATTCAGTACTTC | CASSPSGGVAKNIQYF
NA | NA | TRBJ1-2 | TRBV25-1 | TGTGCCAGCAGTGCCGGAGCTATGGGGGGCTACACCTTC | CASSAGAMGGYTF
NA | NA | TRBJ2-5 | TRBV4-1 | TGCGCCAGCAGCCATATCCCTGGACTACGGAAGGAAACCCAAGAGACCCAGTACTTC | CASSHIPGLRKETQETQYF
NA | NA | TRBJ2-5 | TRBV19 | TGTGCCAGTAGAAGGGACGCCGTGAAAGAGACCCAGTACTTC | CASRRDAVKETQYF
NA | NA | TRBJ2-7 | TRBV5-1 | TGCGCCAGCAGCTTACACGACGAGCAGTACTTC | CASSLHDEQYF
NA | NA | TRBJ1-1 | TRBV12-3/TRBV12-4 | TGTGCCAGCAGTCGGGAAAGGTTAGAAGCTTTCTTT | CASSRERLEAFF
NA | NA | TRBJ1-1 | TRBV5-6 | TGTGCCAGCAGCTCTTACAGGGTTGAGAGTGAAGCTTTCTTT | CASSSYRVESEAFF
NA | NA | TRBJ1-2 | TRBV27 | TGTGCCAGCCGAGGAACCGGACGGGGCTACACCTTC | CASRGTGRGYTF
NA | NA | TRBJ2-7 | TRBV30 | TGTGCCTGGAGCGATATTTACGAGCAGTACTTC | CAWSDIYEQYF
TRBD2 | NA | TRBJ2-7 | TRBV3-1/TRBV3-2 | TGTGCCAGCAGCCAAGACATCCCCATGGCCGGACTAGCGGGAACCTACGAGCAGTACTTC | CASSQDIPMAGLAGTYEQYF
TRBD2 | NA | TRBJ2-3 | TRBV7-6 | TGTGCCAGCAGGGGAGCGGGAGTCACAGATACGCAGTATTTT | CASRGAGVTDTQYF
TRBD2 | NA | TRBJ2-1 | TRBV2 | TGTGCCAGCAGTCGGGTTACGGGACTAGCGGGAGTACGGCAGTTCTTC | CASSRVTGLAGVRQFF
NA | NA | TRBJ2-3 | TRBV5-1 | TGCGCCAGCAGCCCTAGGACTAACCACACAGATACGCAGTATTTT | CASSPRTNHTDTQYF
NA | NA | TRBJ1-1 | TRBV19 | TGTGCCAGTAGTCACGGTTCCAGGGCGATCATGAACACTGAAGCTTTCTTT | CASSHGSRAIMNTEAFF
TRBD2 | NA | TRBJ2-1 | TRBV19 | TGTGCCAGTAGTATGACTAGCGGGCCCTACAATGAGCAGTTCTTC | CASSMTSGPYNEQFF
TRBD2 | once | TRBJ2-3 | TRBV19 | TGTGCCAGTAGTATAGGACTAGCGGGAGCGGTAGATACGCAGTATTTT | CASSIGLAGAVDTQYF
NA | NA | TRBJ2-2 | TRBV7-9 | TGTGCCAGCAGCGGGCTTAACACCGGGGAGCTGTTTTTT | CASSGLNTGELFF
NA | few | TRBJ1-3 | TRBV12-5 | TGTGCTAGTGGCCTCCTTACAGGGAGCTCTGGAAACACCATATATTTT | CASGLLTGSSGNTIYF
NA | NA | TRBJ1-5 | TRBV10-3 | TGTGCCATCAGTGGTGGGGGGAATCAGCCCCAGCATTTT | CAISGGGNQPQHF
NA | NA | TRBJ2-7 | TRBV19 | TGTGCCAGTAGTATATCGGGACTCTCCTACGAGCAGTACTTC | CASSISGLSYEQYF
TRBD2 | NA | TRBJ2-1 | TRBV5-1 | TGCGCCAGCAGACGGTCCGGGACTAGTTGGAGCTCCTACAATGAGCAGTTCTTC | CASRRSGTSWSSYNEQFF
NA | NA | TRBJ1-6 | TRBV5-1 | TGCGCCAGCAGCGTGGGGCAGAACGCCAATTCACCCCTCCACTTT | CASSVGQNANSPLHF
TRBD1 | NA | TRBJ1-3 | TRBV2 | TGTGCCAGCAGGGACAGGAGCTCCTCTGGAAACACCATATATTTT | CASRDRSSSGNTIYF
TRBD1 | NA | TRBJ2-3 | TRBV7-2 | TGTGCCAGCAGCTTAGCTTGGGACAGACGCCAGGATACGCAGTATTTT | CASSLAWDRRQDTQYF
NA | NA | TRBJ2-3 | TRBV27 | TGTGCCAGCAGTTTTGGTCAGCGCACAGATACGCAGTATTTT | CASSFGQRTDTQYF